This is a list of T cell receptor beta chains from one sample in a study of T-cell reconstitution after alpha-beta-depleted transplantation in children. In TCRdb, the PCR reads were re-called with MiXCR into one record per CDR3 protein. The data hold some 500,000 distinct CDR3 sequences, with approximately 29% observed a single time. Sequenced material: PBMCs from the stem cell graft donor, taken from the stem cell graft. These receptors originate from a human donor who donated a stem cell graft to a child with aplastic anemia. Each CDR3 is given with its conserved first and last residue. Fields, in order: V gene, J gene, clone size, D gene, CDR3 protein, CDR3 DNA. D genes are given only for firm matches. Not every row has a clone size; where given, it reads once, few, many or a size class.

V: TRBV20-1
J: TRBJ2-2
size: .
D: TRBD1
CDR3: CSARDTLRQGVNTGELFF
DNA: TGCAGTGCTAGAGATACCCTGAGGCAGGGGGTGAACACCGGGGAGCTGTTTTTT

V: TRBV4-1
J: TRBJ2-1
size: .
D: .
CDR3: CASSRGNYNEQFF
DNA: TGCGCCAGCAGCCGCGGAAACTACAATGAGCAGTTCTTC

V: TRBV4-1
J: TRBJ2-5
size: few
D: TRBD1
CDR3: CASSQHGTGEETQYF
DNA: TGCGCCAGCAGCCAACACGGGACAGGGGAAGAGACCCAGTACTTC

V: TRBV12-3/TRBV12-4
J: TRBJ2-1
size: .
D: .
CDR3: CASSPLGTYFEQFF
DNA: TGTGCCAGCAGTCCCCTCGGGACGTATTTTGAGCAGTTCTTC

V: TRBV7-2
J: TRBJ2-3
size: .
D: .
CDR3: CASSPGVLSTDTQYF
DNA: TGTGCCAGCAGCCCGGGAGTGCTAAGCACAGATACGCAGTATTTT

V: TRBV12-3/TRBV12-4
J: TRBJ1-5
size: .
D: .
CDR3: CASSLGRSSHF
DNA: TGTGCCAGCAGCCTGGGACGGTCCTCTCATTTT

V: TRBV29-1
J: TRBJ2-1
size: few
D: .
CDR3: CSVPGPIRNNEQFF
DNA: TGCAGCGTCCCAGGCCCTATTCGAAACAATGAGCAGTTCTTC

V: TRBV29-1
J: TRBJ2-1
size: .
D: .
CDR3: CSVEDRRPPGVRDEQFF
DNA: TGCAGCGTTGAAGATCGTCGGCCGCCAGGGGTTAGGGATGAGCAGTTCTTC

V: TRBV5-5
J: TRBJ1-1
size: .
D: .
CDR3: CASSLGYMNTEAFF
DNA: TGTGCCAGCAGTTTAGGATACATGAACACTGAAGCTTTCTTT

V: TRBV6-1
J: TRBJ2-7
size: .
D: .
CDR3: CAGSRLGGSYEQYF
DNA: TGTGCCGGCAGTAGACTTGGGGGCTCCTACGAGCAGTACTTC

V: TRBV12-3/TRBV12-4
J: TRBJ1-1
size: .
D: .
CDR3: CASSLGRPTFYF
DNA: TGTGCCAGCAGTTTAGGCAGGCCAACCTTTTACTTT

V: TRBV12-3/TRBV12-4
J: TRBJ2-3
size: .
D: TRBD2
CDR3: CASSTRLAGTDTQYF
DNA: TGTGCCAGCAGTACAAGACTAGCGGGCACAGATACGCAGTATTTT

V: TRBV5-4
J: TRBJ2-6
size: few
D: .
CDR3: CASSLIGGSGANVLTF
DNA: TGTGCCAGCAGCCTAATCGGAGGGTCTGGGGCCAACGTCCTGACTTTC

V: TRBV7-6
J: TRBJ2-7
size: .
D: .
CDR3: CASSPASVHYEQYF
DNA: TGTGCCAGCAGCCCAGCTAGCGTTCACTACGAGCAGTACTTC